This entry lists 21 T cell receptor beta chains sequenced from one sample in a study of response to subunit inactivated influenza vaccine. TCRdb reprocessed the RT-PCR reads with MiXCR, giving one entry per CDR3 protein. The sample carries 450,000 to 600,000 distinct CDR3 sequences, 16% recorded once. The sample consisted of CD4+ T cells sorted from PBMCs, taken roughly 24 months after vaccination. Receptor source: a man aged 45-69 years who received an inactivated influenza vaccine.

CDR3 nucleotide sequence: TGCAGTGCTAGAGAAACCCCCGGGTCGGGCGGGAGCACAGATACGCAGTATTTT. This encodes CSARETPGSGGSTDTQYF. This rearrangement joins TRBV20-1 to TRBJ2-3; the D gene is possibly TRBD2 (5 bases). Trimming removed 0 bases at V and 0 bases at J, with 19 bases between. Germline V lookup: CDR1 DFQATT, CDR2 SNEGSKA (reference sequence). The CDR3 consists of 18 residues.

The rearrangement links TRBV5-1 to TRBJ1-1; D call uncertain. The CDR3 runs to 13 residues. Trimming removed 4 bases from V and 7 bases from J, with 14 bases in between. Germline assignment: CDR1 SGHRS and CDR2 YFSETQ. As DNA, the CDR3 is TGCGCCAGCAGCCTACCCTTCGTGGGTGAAGCTTTCTTT. Encoded protein: CASSLPFVGEAFF.

This clonotype was seen more than once but under ten times. The rearrangement joins TRBV3-1 to TRBJ1-5; unclear D gene. The germline CDR1 and CDR2 sequences are LGHDT and YNNKEL (reference sequence). This CDR3 is 13 amino acids long. The germline V and J ends were trimmed by 1 base and 5 bases, with 6 bases remaining between them. This CDR3 reads CASSQGGHQPQHF. In DNA, the CDR3 is TGTGCCAGCAGCCAAGGCGGGCATCAGCCCCAGCATTTT.

This clonotype was detected only a few times. The chain uses TRBV5-1 and TRBJ2-1, with TRBD2 matching over 9 bases. CDR3 size: 15 residues. With V trimmed by 2 bases and J by 7 bases, 7 bases remained unmatched. CDR1 and CDR2 from the germline V gene are SGHRS and YFSETQ. The CDR3: CASSLSTSGDNEQFF. For the CDR3, the DNA is TGCGCCAGCAGCTTATCGACTAGCGGTGATAATGAGCAGTTCTTC.

This clonotype has ten or more counts. The chain links TRBV6-5 to TRBJ2-7; possibly TRBD1 for D (5 bases). Per germline, CDR1 MNHEY and CDR2 SVGAGI. Trimming pared 4 bases from V and 6 bases from J, leaving 13 bases between. The CDR3 consists of 13 residues. CDR3 region: CASSSPGSSEQYF. In DNA, the CDR3 is TGTGCCAGCAGTTCGCCAGGGTCTTCCGAGCAGTACTTC.

The chain couples TRBV5-1 to TRBJ1-1; 7 bases map to TRBD1. The CDR3 has 15 residues. J lost 1 base, V lost 0 bases, and 3 bases had no gene match. Germline CDR1 reads SGHRS; CDR2 reads YFSETQ. As DNA, the CDR3 is TGCGCCAGCAGCTTGGAGGGGGCGCGGAACACTGAAGCTTTCTTT. The encoded protein is CASSLEGARNTEAFF.

The chain recombines TRBV7-6 with TRBJ2-7; TRBD2 agrees at 9 bases. The junction had 10 bases not matched to a gene; V was cut back by 1 base and J by 3 bases. The CDR3 is 17 residues long. CDR1 is SGHVS and CDR2 is FNYEAQ in the germline V gene. The CDR3 loop reads CASSLEFGASGIYEQYF. The DNA of the CDR3 is TGTGCCAGCAGCTTAGAGTTTGGGGCTAGCGGGATCTACGAGCAGTACTTC.

V and J are TRBV20-1 and TRBJ2-1, with 10 nucleotides matching TRBD2. CDR3 length: 14 amino acids. V was clipped by 0 bases and J by 6 bases; unmatched bases: 2. The V gene's germline CDR1 is DFQATT and CDR2 SNEGSKA (reference sequence). Written as DNA, the CDR3 is TGCAGTGCTAGAGAGGGGACTAGCGCCAATGAGCAGTTCTTC. It specifies CSAREGTSANEQFF.

The chain recombines TRBV11-2 with TRBJ2-1, with 11 nucleotides matching TRBD2. In germline, CDR1 is SGHAT, CDR2 FQNNGV. The junction had 18 bases not matched to a gene; V was cut back by 2 bases and J by 9 bases. There are 19 residues in the CDR3. For the CDR3, the DNA is TGTGCCAGCAGCTTAAAGGTTTTCCCCCGGACTAGCGGGCTTTCTGAGCAGTTCTTC. Protein: CASSLKVFPRTSGLSEQFF.

This clonotype occurred a few times. V and J are TRBV7-9 and TRBJ2-3, with D possibly being TRBD2 (6 bases). With 2 bases removed from V and 9 bases from J, the gap between germline ends came to 9 bases. Germline lookup yields CDR1 SEHNR and CDR2 FQNEAQ (reference sequence). This CDR3 contains 12 residues. The DNA of the CDR3 is TGTGCCAGCAGCTTACGGGGAGGCACGCAGTATTTT. Translated: CASSLRGGTQYF.

V usage is TRBV20-1 and J usage is TRBJ2-7, with TRBD2 identical over 8 bases. The junction had 14 bases not matched to a gene; V was cut back by 5 bases and J by 5 bases. The germline V gene encodes CDR1 DFQATT and CDR2 SNEGSKA (reference sequence). This CDR3 has 15 amino acids. CDR3 amino acids: CSAPASGRLRNEQYF. The CDR3 DNA is TGCAGTGCTCCCGCGAGCGGGAGACTAAGGAACGAGCAGTACTTC.

The gene calls are TRBV6-5 and TRBJ2-7; 7 bases match TRBD1. Trimming removed 2 bases from V and 4 bases from J; junction bases left unmatched: 5. In germline, CDR1 is MNHEY, CDR2 SVGAGI. The CDR3 runs to 14 residues. DNA for the CDR3: TGTGCCAGCAGTTACGGGCACAGGGGATACGAGCAGTACTTC. It translates to CASSYGHRGYEQYF.

J is TRBJ2-2 and V is TRBV20-1; a possible D gene is TRBD1 (6 bases). This CDR3 spans 16 amino acids. CDR1 DFQATT and CDR2 SNEGSKA come from the germline V gene (reference sequence). V gave up 0 bases and J gave up 8 bases, with 19 bases separating them. The CDR3 protein is CSARDLAGAREGELFF. The DNA of the CDR3 is TGCAGTGCTAGAGATCTAGCAGGGGCCCGTGAGGGGGAGCTGTTTTTT.

This clonotype has just a few counts. The gene calls are TRBV25-1 and TRBJ2-7; 7 nucleotides align to TRBD2. V lost 4 bases, J lost 2 bases, and 5 bases stayed unmatched. Germline lookup yields CDR1 MGHDK and CDR2 SYGVNS. The CDR3 has 14 residues. CDR3 bases: TGTGCCAGCAGTGTGGCGGGAGTCGCCTACGAGCAGTACTTC. Residues: CASSVAGVAYEQYF.

This clonotype is medium-sized within its sample. V and J are TRBV4-1 and TRBJ2-1; D call uncertain. Per the germline V gene, CDR1 is MGHRA and CDR2 is YSYEKL. The CDR3 has 14 amino acids. Deletions cut 1 base from V and 4 bases from J, with 8 bases between. The CDR3 nucleotides are TGCGCCAGCAGCCAAGGATACAGTTACAATGAGCAGTTCTTC. This encodes CASSQGYSYNEQFF.

There are many counts of this clonotype. This rearrangement joins TRBV4-2 to TRBJ2-7, with no clear D. Trimming took 5 bases from V and 0 from J, leaving 14 bases between them. The CDR3 is made up of 15 amino acids. Germline lookup yields CDR1 LGHNA and CDR2 YNFKEQ. CDR3 coding DNA: TGTGCCAGCAGCGCCCGACTGACTGACTCCTACGAGCAGTACTTC. Protein sequence: CASSARLTDSYEQYF.

The chain employs TRBV6-5 and TRBJ2-3, with 7 bases matching TRBD2. This CDR3 region has 15 residues. CDR1 and CDR2 (germline): MNHEY, SVGAGI. V shed 2 bases, J shed 2 bases, and the junction held 4 bases outside the gene matches. The CDR3 loop reads CASSYGRGVTDTQYF. As DNA, the CDR3 is TGTGCCAGCAGTTACGGACGGGGGGTCACAGATACGCAGTATTTT.

This chain links TRBV6-5 with TRBJ1-6; 12 nucleotides match TRBD1. Germline V gene lookup returns CDR1 MNHEY and CDR2 SVGAGI. The CDR3 runs 19 residues. Trimming cost V 2 bases and J 5 bases; bases outside gene matches: 10. Here the CDR3 reads CASSYAGQGARENNSPLHF. CDR3 bases: TGTGCCAGCAGTTACGCGGGACAGGGGGCGCGGGAGAATAATTCACCCCTCCACTTT.

This clonotype came up a few times. The chain's CDR3 is CAWNRASSYNSPLHF. CDR3 nucleotide sequence: TGTGCCTGGAACAGGGCGAGCTCCTATAATTCACCCCTCCACTTT. This chain links TRBV30 with TRBJ1-6, with D tentatively TRBD1 (6 bases). The CDR3 runs to 15 residues. V was trimmed by 4 bases and J by 0 bases, leaving 10 bases between them. Looked up from germline, CDR1 is GTSNPN and CDR2 is SVGIG (reference sequence).

This chain connects TRBV4-2 to TRBJ2-7, with 8 nucleotides matching TRBD1. With 5 bases clipped from V and 5 bases from J, the junction kept 11 bases outside the gene matches. CDR1 and CDR2 from the germline V gene are LGHNA and YNFKEQ. The CDR3 loop spans 15 amino acids. The CDR3 protein is CASSYQRDRRNEQYF. The DNA of the CDR3 is TGTGCCAGCAGCTATCAACGGGACAGGCGGAACGAGCAGTACTTC.

The table lists this clonotype with a few counts. V usage is TRBV7-9 and J usage is TRBJ2-3; tentatively, D is TRBD1 (6 bases). Germline-derived CDR1 and CDR2 are SEHNR and FQNEAQ (reference sequence). Trimming took 5 bases from V and 3 from J, leaving 21 bases between them. This CDR3 comprises 17 residues. The DNA of the CDR3 is TGTGCCAGCAGCCCGCTTTATGGCAGGGGTGGAACAGATACGCAGTATTTT. It codes for CASSPLYGRGGTDTQYF.